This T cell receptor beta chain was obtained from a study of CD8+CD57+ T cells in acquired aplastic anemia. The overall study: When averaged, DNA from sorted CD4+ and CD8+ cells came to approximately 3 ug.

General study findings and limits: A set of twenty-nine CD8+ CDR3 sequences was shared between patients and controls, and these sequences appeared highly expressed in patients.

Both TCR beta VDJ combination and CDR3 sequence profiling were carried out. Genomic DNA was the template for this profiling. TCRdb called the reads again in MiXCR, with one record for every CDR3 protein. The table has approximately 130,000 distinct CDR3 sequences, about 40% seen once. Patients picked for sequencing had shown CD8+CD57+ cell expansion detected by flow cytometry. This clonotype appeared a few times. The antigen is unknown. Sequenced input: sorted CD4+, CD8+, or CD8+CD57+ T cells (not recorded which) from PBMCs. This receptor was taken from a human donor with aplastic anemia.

The CDR3, as DNA: TGCAGTGCTAGAGATCAAGCGGACTACGAGCAGTACTTC. This gives the protein CSARDQADYEQYF. This sequence joins TRBV20-1 and TRBJ2-7; a possible D gene is TRBD2 (5 bases). CDR1 and CDR2 from the germline V gene are DFQATT and SNEGSKA (reference sequence). Trimming shortened V by 0 bases and J by 3 bases, and 9 bases separated the two germline ends. The CDR3 spans 13 residues.